This entry describes one T cell receptor beta chain. Its antigen is unknown. V dropped 9 bases and J dropped 5 bases, with 13 bases sitting between them. Germline V gives CDR1 SNHLY, CDR2 FYNNEI. This CDR3 is 13 amino acids long. The data stem from a study of identical twins. From the 5' RACE reads, TCRdb called clonotypes with MiXCR, one entry per CDR3 protein. The table includes about 520,000 distinct CDR3 sequences, around 20% detected once. Study-wide results and limits: Findings came from cross-sectional statistics, without long-term follow-up of donors. Abundant cord blood beta clonotypes carried fewer insertions; memory repertoires showed none.

These data were also filed under a second study, of T cells expressing NK-cell markers. That report adds: Underlying the TCR beta repertoires were sorted CD3+CD56+NKG2C+, CD3+CD56+NKG2C- and CD3+CD56-NKG2C+ T cells.

The J gene is TRBJ1-4, the V gene TRBV2, with D perhaps matching TRBD1 (5 bases). The clonotype originates from a woman between 18 and 30 years old in good health. Sequenced material: CD4+ T cells sorted from blood. For the CDR3, the DNA is TGTGCCAGTTACCGGGACCTAAATGAAAAACTGTTTTTT. It translates to CASYRDLNEKLFF.